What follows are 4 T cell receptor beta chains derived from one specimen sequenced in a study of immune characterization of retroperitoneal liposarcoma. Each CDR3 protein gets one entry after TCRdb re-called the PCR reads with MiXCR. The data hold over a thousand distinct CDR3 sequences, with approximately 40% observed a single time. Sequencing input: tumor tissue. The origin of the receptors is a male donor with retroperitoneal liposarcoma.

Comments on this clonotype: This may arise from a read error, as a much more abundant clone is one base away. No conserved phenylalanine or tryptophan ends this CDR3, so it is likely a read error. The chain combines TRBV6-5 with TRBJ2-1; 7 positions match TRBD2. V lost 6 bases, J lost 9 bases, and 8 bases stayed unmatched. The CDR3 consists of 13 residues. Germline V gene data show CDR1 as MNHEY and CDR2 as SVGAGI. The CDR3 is CASRLAVWSEQFV. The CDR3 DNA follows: TGTGCCAGCAGGCTAGCGGTGTGGAGTGAGCAGTTCGTC.

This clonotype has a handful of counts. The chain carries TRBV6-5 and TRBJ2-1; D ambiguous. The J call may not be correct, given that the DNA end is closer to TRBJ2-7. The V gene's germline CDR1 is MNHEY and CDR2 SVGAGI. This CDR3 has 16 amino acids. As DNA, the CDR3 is TGTGCCAGCAGTTACGGCGCAAGGCTAGTGGGCTACGAGCAGTACTTC. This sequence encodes CASSYGARLVGYEQYF.

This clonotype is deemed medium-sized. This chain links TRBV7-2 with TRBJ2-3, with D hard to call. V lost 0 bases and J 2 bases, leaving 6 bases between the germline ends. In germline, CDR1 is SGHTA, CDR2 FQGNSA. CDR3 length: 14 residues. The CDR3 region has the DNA TGTGCCAGCAGCTTAGCCCAGCTCACAGATACGCAGTATTTT. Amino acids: CASSLAQLTDTQYF.

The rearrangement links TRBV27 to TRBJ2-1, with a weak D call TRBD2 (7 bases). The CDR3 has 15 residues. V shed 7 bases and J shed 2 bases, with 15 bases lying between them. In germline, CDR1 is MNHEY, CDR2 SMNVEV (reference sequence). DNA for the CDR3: TGTGCCAGCACCCCTAGGGGGGGCCCCTACAATGAGCAGTTCTTC. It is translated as CASTPRGGPYNEQFF.